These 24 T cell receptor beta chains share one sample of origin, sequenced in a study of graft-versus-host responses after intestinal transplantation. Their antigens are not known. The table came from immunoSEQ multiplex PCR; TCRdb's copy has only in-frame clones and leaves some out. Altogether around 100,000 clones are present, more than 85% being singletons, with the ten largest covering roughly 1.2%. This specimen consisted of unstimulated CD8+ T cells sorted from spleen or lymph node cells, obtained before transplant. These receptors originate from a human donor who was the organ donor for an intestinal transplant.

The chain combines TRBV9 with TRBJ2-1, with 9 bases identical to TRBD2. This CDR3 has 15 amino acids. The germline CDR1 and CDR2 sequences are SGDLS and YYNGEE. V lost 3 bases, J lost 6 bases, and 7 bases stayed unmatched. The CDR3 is CASSASGTASNEQFF. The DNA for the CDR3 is TGTGCCAGCAGCGCTAGCGGGACGGCTAGCAATGAGCAGTTCTTC. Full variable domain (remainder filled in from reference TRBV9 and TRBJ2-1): DSGVTQTPKHLITATGQRVTLRCSPRSGDLSVYWYQQSLDQGLQFLIQYYNGEERAKGNILERFSAQQFPDLHSELNLSSLELGDSALYFCASSASGTASNEQFFGPGTRLTVL.

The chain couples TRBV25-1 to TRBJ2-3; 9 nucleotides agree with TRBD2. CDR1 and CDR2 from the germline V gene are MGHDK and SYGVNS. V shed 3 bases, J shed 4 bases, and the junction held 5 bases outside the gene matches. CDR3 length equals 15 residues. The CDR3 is CASSEREGYPDTQYF. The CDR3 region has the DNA TGTGCCAGCAGTGAGCGGGAGGGTTATCCAGATACGCAGTATTTT. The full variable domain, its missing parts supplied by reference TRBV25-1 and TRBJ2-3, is EADIYQTPRYLVIGTGKKITLECSQTMGHDKMYWYQQDPGMELHLIHYSYGVNSTEKGDLSSESTVSRIRTEHFPLTLESARPSHTSQYLCASSEREGYPDTQYFGPGTRLTVL.

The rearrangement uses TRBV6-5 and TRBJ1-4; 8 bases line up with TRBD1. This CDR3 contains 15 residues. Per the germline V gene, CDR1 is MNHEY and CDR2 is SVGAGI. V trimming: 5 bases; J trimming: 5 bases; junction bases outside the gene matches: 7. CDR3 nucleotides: TGTGCCAGCAGTACCGGGACAGGAGTGAATGAAAAACTGTTTTTT. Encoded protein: CASSTGTGVNEKLFF.

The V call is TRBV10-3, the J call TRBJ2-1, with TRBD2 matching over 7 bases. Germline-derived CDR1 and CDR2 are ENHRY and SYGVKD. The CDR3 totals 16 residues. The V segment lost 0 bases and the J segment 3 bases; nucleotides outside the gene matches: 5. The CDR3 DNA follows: TGTGCCATCAGTGAGTCTGCGGGAGTGAACTACAATGAGCAGTTCTTC. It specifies CAISESAGVNYNEQFF.

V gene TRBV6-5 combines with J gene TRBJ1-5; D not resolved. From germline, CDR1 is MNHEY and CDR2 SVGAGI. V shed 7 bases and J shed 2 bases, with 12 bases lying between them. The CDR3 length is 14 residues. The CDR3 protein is CASNGLKGNQPQHF. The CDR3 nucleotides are TGTGCCAGCAACGGCCTGAAGGGCAATCAGCCCCAGCATTTT.

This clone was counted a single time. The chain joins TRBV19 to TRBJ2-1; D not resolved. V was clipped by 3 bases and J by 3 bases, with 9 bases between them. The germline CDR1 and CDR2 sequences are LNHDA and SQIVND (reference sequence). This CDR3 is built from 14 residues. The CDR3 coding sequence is TGTGCCAGTAGTATGTATGTAGGCTACAATGAGCAGTTCTTC. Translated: CASSMYVGYNEQFF.

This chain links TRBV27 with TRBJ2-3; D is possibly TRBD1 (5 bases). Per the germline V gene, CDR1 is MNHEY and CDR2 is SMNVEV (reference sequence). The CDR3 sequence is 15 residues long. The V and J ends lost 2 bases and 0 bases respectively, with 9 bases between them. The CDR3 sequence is CASSLLGRSTDTQYF. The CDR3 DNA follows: TGTGCCAGCAGTTTACTGGGGCGTAGCACAGATACGCAGTATTTT.

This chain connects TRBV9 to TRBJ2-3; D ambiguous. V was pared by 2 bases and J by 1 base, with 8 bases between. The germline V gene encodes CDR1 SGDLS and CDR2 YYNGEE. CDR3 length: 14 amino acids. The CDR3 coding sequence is TGTGCCAGCAGCGTTAGGACGGGCACAGATACGCAGTATTTT. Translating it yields CASSVRTGTDTQYF. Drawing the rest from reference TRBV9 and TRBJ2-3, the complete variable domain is DSGVTQTPKHLITATGQRVTLRCSPRSGDLSVYWYQQSLDQGLQFLIQYYNGEERAKGNILERFSAQQFPDLHSELNLSSLELGDSALYFCASSVRTGTDTQYFGPGTRLTVL.

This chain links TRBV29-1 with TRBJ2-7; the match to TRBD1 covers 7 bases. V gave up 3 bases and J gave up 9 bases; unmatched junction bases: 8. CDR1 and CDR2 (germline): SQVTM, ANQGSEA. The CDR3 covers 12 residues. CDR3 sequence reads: CSVDDDRDRQYF. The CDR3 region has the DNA TGCAGCGTTGATGACGACAGGGATCGGCAGTACTTC.

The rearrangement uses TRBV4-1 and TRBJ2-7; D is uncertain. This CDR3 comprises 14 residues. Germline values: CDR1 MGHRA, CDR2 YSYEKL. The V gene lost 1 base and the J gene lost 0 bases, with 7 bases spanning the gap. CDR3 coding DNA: TGCGCCAGCAGCCAAGGGGTCGGCTCCTACGAGCAGTACTTC. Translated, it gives CASSQGVGSYEQYF.

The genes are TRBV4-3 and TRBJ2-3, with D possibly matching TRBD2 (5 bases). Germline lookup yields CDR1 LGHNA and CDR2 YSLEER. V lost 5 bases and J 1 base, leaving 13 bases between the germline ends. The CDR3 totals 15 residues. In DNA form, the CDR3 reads TGCGCCAGCAGCACCCGGGCAGCGGGCACAGATACGCAGTATTTT. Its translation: CASSTRAAGTDTQYF.

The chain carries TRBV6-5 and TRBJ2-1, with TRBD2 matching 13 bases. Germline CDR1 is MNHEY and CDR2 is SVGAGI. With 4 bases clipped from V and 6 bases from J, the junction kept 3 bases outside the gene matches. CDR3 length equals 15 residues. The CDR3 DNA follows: TGTGCCAGCAGTTGGACTAGCGGGAGTCGCAATGAGCAGTTCTTC. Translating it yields CASSWTSGSRNEQFF.

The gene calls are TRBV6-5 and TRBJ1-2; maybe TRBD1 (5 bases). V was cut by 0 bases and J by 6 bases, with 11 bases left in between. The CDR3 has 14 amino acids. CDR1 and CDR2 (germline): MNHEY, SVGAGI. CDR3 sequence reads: CASSYSQGFDGYTF. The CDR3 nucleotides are TGTGCCAGCAGTTACTCGCAGGGATTCGATGGCTACACCTTC.

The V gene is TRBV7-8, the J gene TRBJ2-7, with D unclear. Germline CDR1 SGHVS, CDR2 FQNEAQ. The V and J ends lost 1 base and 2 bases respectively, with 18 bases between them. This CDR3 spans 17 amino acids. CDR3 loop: CASSLEPRWASAYEQYF. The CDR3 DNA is TGTGCCAGCAGCTTAGAGCCGAGGTGGGCCTCGGCCTACGAGCAGTACTTC.

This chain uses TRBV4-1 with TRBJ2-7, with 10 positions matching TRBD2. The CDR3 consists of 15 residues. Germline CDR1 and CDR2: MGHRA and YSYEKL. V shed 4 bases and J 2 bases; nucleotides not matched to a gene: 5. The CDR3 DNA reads TGCGCCAGCAGCCTTGGGACTAGCGCGACCTACGAGCAGTACTTC. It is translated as CASSLGTSATYEQYF.

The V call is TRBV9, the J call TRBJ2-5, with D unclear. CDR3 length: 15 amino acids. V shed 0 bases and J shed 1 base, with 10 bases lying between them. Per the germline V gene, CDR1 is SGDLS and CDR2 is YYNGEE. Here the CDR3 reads CASSVVGGTQETQYF. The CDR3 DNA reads TGTGCCAGCAGCGTAGTAGGCGGAACCCAAGAGACCCAGTACTTC.

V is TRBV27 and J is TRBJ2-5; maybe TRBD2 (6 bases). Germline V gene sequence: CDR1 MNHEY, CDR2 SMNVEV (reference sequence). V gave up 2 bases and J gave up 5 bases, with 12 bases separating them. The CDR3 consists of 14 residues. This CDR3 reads CASSLTVGGETQYF. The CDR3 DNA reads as TGTGCCAGCAGTTTAACCGTTGGGGGGGAGACCCAGTACTTC.

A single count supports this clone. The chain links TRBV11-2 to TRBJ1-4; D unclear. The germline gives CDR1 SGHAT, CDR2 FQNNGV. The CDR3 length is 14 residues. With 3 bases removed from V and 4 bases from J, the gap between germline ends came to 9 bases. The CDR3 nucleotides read TGTGCCAGCAGCTTTCGGCGGAGTAATGAAAAACTGTTTTTT. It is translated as CASSFRRSNEKLFF.

The DNA for the CDR3 is TGTGCCAGCACCTATGAGGAGGCGAACACTGAAGCTTTCTTT. Protein: CASTYEEANTEAFF. The chain uses TRBV2 and TRBJ1-1; no clear D. The CDR3 consists of 14 residues. V lost 7 bases and J 1 base, leaving 13 bases between the germline ends. Germline V CDR1 and CDR2: SNHLY, FYNNEI.

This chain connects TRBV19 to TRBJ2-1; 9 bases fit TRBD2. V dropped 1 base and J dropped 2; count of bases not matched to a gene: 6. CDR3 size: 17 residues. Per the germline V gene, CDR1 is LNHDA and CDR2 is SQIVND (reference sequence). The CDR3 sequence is CASSIGWAGGPYNEQFF. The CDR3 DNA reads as TGTGCCAGTAGTATAGGATGGGCGGGAGGGCCCTACAATGAGCAGTTCTTC. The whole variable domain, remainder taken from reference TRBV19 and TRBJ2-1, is DGGITQSPKYLFRKEGQNVTLSCEQNLNHDAMYWYRQDPGQGLRLIYYSQIVNDFQKGDIAEGYSVSREKKESFPLTVTSAQKNPTAFYLCASSIGWAGGPYNEQFFGPGTRLTVL.

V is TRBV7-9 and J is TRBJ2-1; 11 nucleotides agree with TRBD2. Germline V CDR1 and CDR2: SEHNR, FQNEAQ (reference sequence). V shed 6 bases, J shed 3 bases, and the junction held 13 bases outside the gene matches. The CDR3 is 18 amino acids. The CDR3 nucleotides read TGTGCCAGCAGACTCGGGACTAGCGGACAATACGTCTACAATGAGCAGTTCTTC. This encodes CASRLGTSGQYVYNEQFF.

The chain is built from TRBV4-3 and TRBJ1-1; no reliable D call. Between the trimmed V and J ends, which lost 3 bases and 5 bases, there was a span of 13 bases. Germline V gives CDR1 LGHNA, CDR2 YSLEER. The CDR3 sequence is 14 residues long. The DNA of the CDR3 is TGCGCCAGCAGCCAGGCCTGGGGAGGGACTGAAGCTTTCTTT. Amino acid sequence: CASSQAWGGTEAFF.

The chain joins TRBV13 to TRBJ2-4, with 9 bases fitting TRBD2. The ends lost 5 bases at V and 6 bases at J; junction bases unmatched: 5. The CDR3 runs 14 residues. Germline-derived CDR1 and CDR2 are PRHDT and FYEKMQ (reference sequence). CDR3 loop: CASSQRGELNIQYF. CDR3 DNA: TGTGCCAGCAGCCAGCGGGGGGAATTAAACATTCAGTACTTC.

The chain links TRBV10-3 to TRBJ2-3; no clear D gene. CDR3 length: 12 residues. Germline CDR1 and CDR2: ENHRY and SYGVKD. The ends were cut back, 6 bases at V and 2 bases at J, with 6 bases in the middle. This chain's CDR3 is CAIRPPTDTQYF. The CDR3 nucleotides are TGTGCCATCAGGCCTCCCACAGATACGCAGTATTTT.